One TCR beta chain is described in this entry. Germline CDR1 reads SGHNT; CDR2 reads YENEEA. CDR3 length: 17 amino acids. The ends lost 2 bases at V and 0 bases at J; junction bases unmatched: 9. Original handling: It was from reference gene primer amplification that nucleated cell counts were estimated. Produced via immunoSEQ multiplex PCR; TCRdb's table is partial and in-frame only. V, J and clone size are taken as reported in that table, and D and trimming were inferred from the DNA itself. Here the sample spans about 47,000 clones, approximately 85% being singletons. This specimen comes from a study of blood T cell repertoires in COVID-19. Study-wide context: Samples taken during acute and convalescent COVID-19 were collected in the United States, Italy and Spain. Sources were T cells, B-cell-depleted T cells, or PBMCs; the material itself was cDNA or gDNA.

This sequence joins TRBV11-3 and TRBJ2-7; TRBD2 agrees at 8 bases. Material for sequencing was peripheral blood. The source is a man aged 45-65 years with active COVID-19. The CDR3 region has the DNA TGTGCCAGCAGCTTACCCTCTAGCGGGTGGAGCTCCTACGAGCAGTACTTC. Translated: CASSLPSSGWSSYEQYF.